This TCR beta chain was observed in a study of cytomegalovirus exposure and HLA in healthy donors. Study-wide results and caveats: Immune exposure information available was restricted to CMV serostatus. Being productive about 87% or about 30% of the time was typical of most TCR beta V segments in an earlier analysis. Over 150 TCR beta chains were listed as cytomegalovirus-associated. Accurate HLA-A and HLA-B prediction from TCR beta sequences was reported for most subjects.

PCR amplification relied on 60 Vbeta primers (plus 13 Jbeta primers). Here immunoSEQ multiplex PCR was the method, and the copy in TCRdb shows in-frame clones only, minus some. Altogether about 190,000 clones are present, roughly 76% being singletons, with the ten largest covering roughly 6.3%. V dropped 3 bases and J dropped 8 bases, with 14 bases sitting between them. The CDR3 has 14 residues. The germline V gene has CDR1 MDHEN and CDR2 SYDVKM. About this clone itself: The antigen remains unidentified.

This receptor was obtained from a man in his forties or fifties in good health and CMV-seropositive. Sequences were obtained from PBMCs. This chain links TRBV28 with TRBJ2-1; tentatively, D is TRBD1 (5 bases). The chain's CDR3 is CASSFRQGTDEQFF. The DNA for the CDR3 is TGTGCCAGCAGTTTTCGGCAGGGTACGGATGAGCAGTTCTTC.